Following are 6 T cell receptor beta chains from one sample sequenced in a study of chemoradiotherapy in HPV16-positive cancers. Using immunoSEQ multiplex PCR, the repertoire was profiled, and TCRdb retains in-frame clones only, with some absent. Here the sample spans approximately 12,000 clones, nearly 90% being singletons. The sample was gathered from a patient who underwent chemoradiotherapy. These receptors all come from a human donor with HPV-associated anogenital cancer.

This clone has only a few counts. V and J are TRBV29-1 and TRBJ1-2; tentatively, D is TRBD1 (6 bases). The ends were cut back, 8 bases at V and 10 bases at J, with 17 bases in the middle. The length of the CDR3 is 11 residues. Germline V CDR1 and CDR2: SQVTM, ANQGSEA. The CDR3 nucleotides are TGCAGCATAAGCCTTACAGGGTCCTACACCTTC. It codes for CSISLTGSYTF.

The rearrangement joins TRBV7-2 to TRBJ2-5; 8 nucleotides align to TRBD2. CDR3 length equals 14 residues. The germline V gene encodes CDR1 SGHTA and CDR2 FQGNSA. Trimming removed 9 bases from V and 5 bases from J; junction bases left unmatched: 11. CDR3 in amino acids: CASQQGAGVETQYF. CDR3 in DNA: TGTGCCAGTCAGCAGGGAGCGGGAGTTGAGACCCAGTACTTC. The variable domain in full, completed from reference TRBV7-2 and TRBJ2-5, reads GAGVSQSPSNKVTEKGKDVELRCDPISGHTALYWYRQSLGQGLEFLIYFQGNSAPDKSGLPSDRFSAERTGGSVSTLTIQRTQQEDSAVYLCASQQGAGVETQYFGPGTRLLVL.

The genes are TRBV11-3 and TRBJ2-5; D may correspond to TRBD1 or TRBD2 (5 bases each). The germline gives CDR1 SGHNT, CDR2 YENEEA. The CDR3 sequence is 19 residues long. Deletions cut 5 bases from V and 2 bases from J, with 27 bases between. CDR3 bases: TGTGCCAGCAGCGTAATCGGGATCGGCAGGGCATACTTACAAGAGACCCAGTACTTC. Protein: CASSVIGIGRAYLQETQYF.

The V call is TRBV27, the J call TRBJ2-5; TRBD2 agrees at 8 bases. The CDR3 covers 14 residues. V lost 0 bases and J lost 4; bases outside the gene matches: 1. Looked up from germline, CDR1 is MNHEY and CDR2 is SMNVEV (reference sequence). The CDR3 loop reads CASSLSGGGETQYF. Written as DNA, the CDR3 is TGTGCCAGCAGTTTATCCGGGGGGGGAGAGACCCAGTACTTC.

This clone appeared a single time. The rearrangement links TRBV25-1 to TRBJ1-1; a weak D match, TRBD1 (5 bases). Trimming stripped 9 bases from V and 7 bases from J, with 18 bases between. CDR3 length equals 13 residues. Germline assignment: CDR1 MGHDK and CDR2 SYGVNS. CDR3 DNA sequence: TGTGCCAGTATCGACCGAACGGGGGGTGAAGCTTTCTTT. Its protein product is CASIDRTGGEAFF. The complete variable domain, with remaining parts taken from reference TRBV25-1 and TRBJ1-1, reads EADIYQTPRYLVIGTGKKITLECSQTMGHDKMYWYQQDPGMELHLIHYSYGVNSTEKGDLSSESTVSRIRTEHFPLTLESARPSHTSQYLCASIDRTGGEAFFGQGTRLTVV.

The CDR3 here is CASSLPVRGKGSYEQYF. The CDR3 nucleotides are TGTGCCAGCAGCTTACCGGTGCGGGGTAAGGGGTCCTACGAGCAGTACTTC. The chain is built from TRBV7-9 and TRBJ2-7, with a possible D match to TRBD2 (6 bases). The CDR3 length is 17 residues. Germline V CDR1 and CDR2: SEHNR, FQNEAQ (reference sequence). Trimming left V 2 bases short and J 1 base short, with 18 bases between.